This passage covers 29 T cell receptor beta chains from one sample sequenced in a study of blood T cell repertoires in COVID-19. Profiling relied on immunoSEQ multiplex PCR, and the TCRdb table lists in-frame clones only, not all of them. Of 120,000 or so clones in the sample, about 83% were seen once. The sample taken for sequencing was peripheral blood. The receptors stem from a man aged 55 to 70 with acute or convalescent COVID-19.

The rearrangement joins TRBV10-1 to TRBJ1-1; 7 bases fit TRBD1. CDR1 is WNHNN and CDR2 is SYGVQD in the germline V gene (reference sequence). Losses at the gene ends were 5 bases for V and 5 bases for J; bases not matched to a gene: 5. This CDR3 region has 13 residues. The CDR3 sequence is CASSSTGWTEAFF. The CDR3 region has the DNA TGCGCCAGCAGTTCGACAGGGTGGACTGAAGCTTTCTTT.

The rearrangement joins TRBV9 to TRBJ2-7, with D possibly being TRBD1 (5 bases). This CDR3 spans 12 amino acids. The V end lost 3 bases, the J end lost 3 bases, and 7 bases lay between the germline ends. Per germline, CDR1 SGDLS and CDR2 YYNGEE. The CDR3 DNA reads as TGTGCCAGCAGCGGCGACAGCTACGAGCAGTACTTC. Encoded protein: CASSGDSYEQYF.

CDR3: CAISLTDANTEAFF. CDR3 in DNA: TGTGCCATCAGTCTGACAGACGCGAACACTGAAGCTTTCTTT. The chain uses TRBV10-3 and TRBJ1-1; D possibly corresponds to TRBD1 (5 bases). CDR3 length equals 14 residues. Trimming took off 5 bases at V and 1 base at J, with 11 bases between the two ends. Looked up from germline, CDR1 is ENHRY and CDR2 is SYGVKD.

The chain recombines TRBV4-1 with TRBJ2-7; 8 bases agree with TRBD1. The CDR3 spans 16 residues. The germline CDR1 and CDR2 sequences are MGHRA and YSYEKL. Losses at the gene ends were 4 bases for V and 2 bases for J; bases not matched to a gene: 10. The CDR3 protein is CASSPLSRDRPYEQYF. The CDR3 coding sequence is TGCGCCAGCAGCCCCCTATCCCGGGACAGGCCCTACGAGCAGTACTTC.

The chain combines TRBV7-8 with TRBJ1-4; possible D gene TRBD1, 5 bases. Trimming pared 1 base from V and 4 bases from J, leaving 7 bases between. Germline V gene lookup returns CDR1 SGHVS and CDR2 FQNEAQ. This CDR3 region has 14 residues. The CDR3 is CASSLVRGNEKLFF. In DNA form, the CDR3 reads TGTGCCAGCAGCTTAGTTAGGGGTAATGAAAAACTGTTTTTT.

J is TRBJ2-7 and V is TRBV28, with TRBD2 identical over 13 bases. The ends lost 9 bases at V and 5 bases at J; junction bases unmatched: 13. The CDR3 runs to 16 residues. The germline V gene has CDR1 MDHEN and CDR2 SYDVKM. CDR3 nucleotides: TGTGCCAGTCACACCTCGGGACTAGCGGGGCCACACGAGCAGTACTTC. Translation: CASHTSGLAGPHEQYF. Filled out from reference TRBV28 and TRBJ2-7, the complete variable domain reads DVKVTQSSRYLVKRTGEKVFLECVQDMDHENMFWYRQDPGLGLRLIYFSYDVKMKEKGDIPEGYSVSREKKERFSLILESASTNQTSMYLCASHTSGLAGPHEQYFGPGTRLTVT.

This chain connects TRBV2 to TRBJ2-7; 8 nucleotides line up with TRBD1. The V segment lost 8 bases and the J segment 6 bases; nucleotides outside the gene matches: 6. CDR3 size: 12 residues. CDR1 is SNHLY, CDR2 FYNNEI, per germline. The DNA of the CDR3 is TGTGCCAGCGGATGGACAGGGTCCGAGCAGTACTTC. Its translation is CASGWTGSEQYF. The whole variable domain, filled in from reference TRBV2 and TRBJ2-7, reads EPEVTQTPSHQVTQMGQEVILRCVPISNHLYFYWYRQILGQKVEFLVSFYNNEISEKSEIFDDQFSVERPDGSNFTLKIRSTKLEDSAMYFCASGWTGSEQYFGPGTRLTVT.

This chain uses TRBV7-3 with TRBJ1-2; D unresolved. The V end lost 3 bases, the J end lost 2 bases, and 7 bases lay between the germline ends. The CDR3 loop spans 13 amino acids. Germline V CDR1 and CDR2: SGHTA, FQGTGA. This CDR3 is CASSLSQNYGYTF. In nucleotides, the CDR3 is TGTGCCAGCAGCTTGAGCCAAAACTATGGCTACACCTTC.

The genes are TRBV28 and TRBJ1-1; D remains unclear. Trimming shortened V by 1 base and J by 3 bases, and 3 bases separated the two germline ends. The CDR3 is 12 residues long. The germline V gene encodes CDR1 MDHEN and CDR2 SYDVKM. The CDR3 spells CASSLYYTEAFF. The CDR3 nucleotides are TGTGCCAGCAGTTTATACTACACTGAAGCTTTCTTT.

The genes are TRBV6-5 and TRBJ1-3; 8 nucleotides align to TRBD1. Per the germline V gene, CDR1 is MNHEY and CDR2 is SVGAGI. The length of the CDR3 is 15 residues. The J segment lost 0 bases and the V segment lost 6 bases, leaving 4 bases of the junction unmatched. The CDR3 reads CASSRTGGSGNTIYF. CDR3 sequence (DNA): TGTGCCAGCAGCCGTACAGGGGGCTCTGGAAACACCATATATTTT.

The table lists this clone with a count of one. V gene TRBV24-1 combines with J gene TRBJ1-5; perhaps TRBD1 as D (6 bases). The germline V gene has CDR1 KGHDR and CDR2 SFDVKD. The CDR3 has 15 residues. V dropped 4 bases and J dropped 5 bases, with 14 bases sitting between them. This CDR3 reads CATSEPGAGYQPQHF. CDR3 DNA: TGTGCCACCAGTGAACCAGGGGCGGGCTATCAGCCCCAGCATTTT.

This sequence joins TRBV21-1 and TRBJ1-5; the table's TRBD1 call for D was not verified on the DNA. TRBV21-1 corresponds to a pseudogene. The CDR3 extends over 14 amino acids. Here the CDR3 DNA reads TGTGCCAGCAGCAAAGGTGACAGAAATCAGCCCCAGCATTTT. It translates to CASSKGDRNQPQHF.

The rearrangement links TRBV7-2 to TRBJ1-5; D gene ambiguous. Germline V gene lookup returns CDR1 SGHTA and CDR2 FQGNSA. The V end lost 5 bases, the J end lost 4 bases, and 9 bases lay between the germline ends. This CDR3 spans 13 amino acids. The CDR3 DNA follows: TGTGCCAGCAGCGACCGGGGAAATCAGCCCCAGCATTTT. Translated: CASSDRGNQPQHF.

The chain has TRBV19 and TRBJ2-3, with a weak D call TRBD2 (6 bases). Germline V gene data show CDR1 as LNHDA and CDR2 as SQIVND (reference sequence). The CDR3 has 18 amino acids. V was shortened by 1 base and J by 1 base, with 18 bases between the two germline ends. DNA of the CDR3: TGTGCCAGTAGTATAGGAAGAGTGCGGGACGGAGGCACAGATACGCAGTATTTT. Translating gives CASSIGRVRDGGTDTQYF.

V gene TRBV30 combines with J gene TRBJ1-4; D perhaps matches TRBD1 (6 bases). This CDR3 is built from 15 residues. Trimming removed 2 bases at V and 5 bases at J, with 15 bases between. The germline gives CDR1 GTSNPN, CDR2 SVGIG (reference sequence). CDR3 loop: CAWSTGMGENEKLFF. DNA for the CDR3: TGTGCCTGGAGTACAGGGATGGGGGAAAATGAAAAACTGTTTTTT.

This chain connects TRBV12-5 to TRBJ2-7, with 8 bases lining up with TRBD1. The CDR3 contains 14 residues. Germline V lookup: CDR1 LGHNT, CDR2 FRNRAP. Trimming removed 2 bases from V and 3 bases from J; junction bases left unmatched: 3. The DNA of the CDR3 is TGTGCTAGTGGTTTGCAACAGGGGGACTACGAGCAGTACTTC. Protein: CASGLQQGDYEQYF.

The CDR3 region has the DNA TGTGCCAGCAGCCCCCCCGGGGGTATTTCACCCCTCCACTTT. Translating it yields CASSPPGGISPLHF. V gene TRBV5-4 combines with J gene TRBJ1-6; weak D call: TRBD1 (5 bases). V shed 4 bases and J shed 9 bases, with 14 bases lying between them. CDR1 SGHNT and CDR2 YYREEE come from the germline V gene (reference sequence). This CDR3 comprises 14 residues.

J is TRBJ2-3 and V is TRBV28, with 15 bases matching TRBD2. Per the germline V gene, CDR1 is MDHEN and CDR2 is SYDVKM. This CDR3 has 18 amino acids. Losses at the gene ends were 5 bases for V and 6 bases for J; bases not matched to a gene: 12. In DNA form, the CDR3 reads TGTGCCAGCAGTAAAGCGGGGACTAGCGGGAGGTCCAGGGATACGCAGTATTTT. Protein product: CASSKAGTSGRSRDTQYF.

The chain couples TRBV4-2 to TRBJ1-4; 9 bases align to TRBD1. This CDR3 comprises 17 residues. The V and J ends lost 0 bases and 7 bases, in that order; junction bases with no gene match: 9. The germline V gene has CDR1 LGHNA and CDR2 YNFKEQ. CDR3 loop: CASSQDRFGTGSEKLFF. DNA for the CDR3: TGTGCCAGCAGCCAAGATAGGTTCGGGACAGGGAGTGAAAAACTGTTTTTT.

The gene calls are TRBV5-5 and TRBJ2-7, with D maybe TRBD2 (5 bases). From germline, CDR1 is SGHKS and CDR2 YYEKEE (reference sequence). This CDR3 has 15 residues. Trimming stripped 3 bases from V and 0 bases from J, with 13 bases between. The CDR3 DNA reads TGTGCCAGCAGCTCGGCTAGCCGGAGCTCCTACGAGCAGTACTTC. Protein product: CASSSASRSSYEQYF. Full variable domain (missing parts from reference TRBV5-5 and TRBJ2-7): DAGVTQSPTHLIKTRGQQVTLRCSPISGHKSVSWYQQVLGQGPQFIFQYYEKEERGRGNFPDRFSARQFPNYSSELNVNALLLGDSALYLCASSSASRSSYEQYFGPGTRLTVT.

The chain carries TRBV12-3 or TRBV12-4 and TRBJ1-1; D is ambiguous. V was trimmed by 5 bases and J by 1 base, leaving 8 bases between them. The CDR3 totals 13 residues. CDR3 DNA: TGTGCCAGCAGTCCCTACAGGAACACTGAAGCTTTCTTT. Protein product: CASSPYRNTEAFF.

The rearrangement uses TRBV10-3 and TRBJ1-6, with D perhaps matching TRBD1 (6 bases). Trimming shortened V by 0 bases and J by 0 bases, and 6 bases separated the two germline ends. The CDR3 totals 16 residues. Germline CDR1 is ENHRY and CDR2 is SYGVKD. CDR3 in amino acids: CAISESGGSYNSPLHF. CDR3 nucleotides: TGTGCCATCAGTGAGTCAGGGGGCTCCTATAATTCACCCCTCCACTTT.

The chain combines TRBV6-5 with TRBJ2-7, with TRBD2 identical over 10 bases. V lost 0 bases and J lost 6; bases outside the gene matches: 8. This CDR3 has 16 amino acids. Germline values: CDR1 MNHEY, CDR2 SVGAGI. Here the CDR3 reads CASSYSPPLAGAEQYF. The DNA of the CDR3 is TGTGCCAGCAGTTACTCTCCCCCGCTAGCGGGAGCCGAGCAGTACTTC.

The V and J genes are TRBV7-8 and TRBJ2-1; a weak D match, TRBD1 (6 bases). Per the germline V gene, CDR1 is SGHVS and CDR2 is FQNEAQ. With 5 bases removed from V and 5 bases from J, the gap between germline ends came to 16 bases. The CDR3 covers 15 residues. CDR3 coding DNA: TGTGCCAGCAGCGATCCGAGGGGGTGGGACAATGAGCAGTTCTTC. Protein: CASSDPRGWDNEQFF.

The sample holds one count of this clone. Written as DNA, the CDR3 is TGCGCCAGCAGCCCAGGGGGCGCAAGCTATGGCTACACCTTC. Its translation: CASSPGGASYGYTF. The rearrangement links TRBV5-1 to TRBJ1-2; 8 nucleotides line up with TRBD1. J was trimmed by 4 bases and V by 4 bases; bases with no gene match: 6. The CDR3 has 14 amino acids. Germline V CDR1 and CDR2: SGHRS, YFSETQ.

V and J are TRBV5-1 and TRBJ2-1; TRBD2 agrees at 12 bases. Germline CDR1 reads SGHRS; CDR2 reads YFSETQ. CDR3 length: 17 amino acids. The V and J ends lost 3 bases and 4 bases, in that order; junction bases with no gene match: 8. CDR3 sequence reads: CASSSSTSGSRYNEQFF. The CDR3 nucleotides read TGCGCCAGCAGCTCTTCGACTAGCGGGAGTAGGTACAATGAGCAGTTCTTC. The complete variable domain, with remaining parts taken from reference TRBV5-1 and TRBJ2-1, reads KAGVTQTPRYLIKTRGQQVTLSCSPISGHRSVSWYQQTPGQGLQFLFEYFSETQRNKGNFPGRFSGRQFSNSRSEMNVSTLELGDSALYLCASSSSTSGSRYNEQFFGPGTRLTVL.

This clone was recorded a few times. Other DNA sequences within the sample encode an identical CDR3. This sequence joins TRBV29-1 and TRBJ1-3; the match to TRBD1 covers 9 bases. In germline, CDR1 is SQVTM, CDR2 ANQGSEA. The trim removed 4 bases at V and 2 bases at J, leaving 3 bases unmatched. The CDR3 has 14 amino acids. CDR3 in amino acids: CSVGQGGTGNTIYF. In nucleotides, the CDR3 is TGCAGCGTTGGACAGGGGGGGACTGGAAACACCATATATTTT.

The chain recombines TRBV5-1 with TRBJ2-3; 13 bases are shared with TRBD2. Germline loops: CDR1 SGHRS, CDR2 YFSETQ. Germline trimming cut 5 bases from V and 6 bases from J; bases unmatched to any gene: 18. The CDR3 consists of 19 residues. Written as DNA, the CDR3 is TGCGCCAGCAGGCCCTTACTTCGGACTAGCGGGAGAGTAGGGGATACGCAGTATTTT. This sequence encodes CASRPLLRTSGRVGDTQYF.

The chain is built from TRBV15 and TRBJ1-2; TRBD1 might be the D (6 bases). CDR3 length: 13 residues. Germline V gene lookup returns CDR1 LNHNV and CDR2 YYDKDF (reference sequence). V gave up 2 bases and J gave up 5 bases, with 9 bases separating them. The CDR3 here is CATSRWTVYGYTF. In DNA, the CDR3 is TGTGCCACCAGCAGATGGACAGTATATGGCTACACCTTC.